The rows below give T cell receptor beta chains drawn from one sample of a study of cytomegalovirus exposure and HLA in healthy donors. Using immunoSEQ multiplex PCR, the repertoire was profiled, and TCRdb retains in-frame clones only, with some absent. This listing includes around 140,000 clones. The material sequenced was PBMCs. These receptors all stem from a woman aged 40 to 50 in good health and CMV-seronegative. Both conserved end residues are part of each CDR3. The D gene is left open where the match is weak.

j_call d_call v_call cdr3_aa cdr3_nt
TRBJ2-3 TRBD2 TRBV19 CASSTTSGGFTDTQYF TGTGCCAGTAGTACGACTAGCGGGGGGTTCACAGATACGCAGTATTTT
TRBJ1-5 . TRBV27 CASSFQGGSNQPQHF TGTGCCAGCAGTTTTCAGGGAGGGAGCAATCAGCCCCAGCATTTT
TRBJ1-1 TRBD1 TRBV5-1 CASSTQGAGNTEAFF TGCGCCAGCAGCACACAGGGGGCAGGAAACACTGAAGCTTTCTTT
TRBJ1-1 TRBD1 TRBV15 CATSSGTGGKTEAFF TGTGCCACCAGCAGTGGGACAGGGGGAAAAACTGAAGCTTTCTTT
TRBJ2-7 TRBD1 TRBV18 CASSDRSSYEQYF TGTGCCAGCTCGGACAGGAGTTCCTACGAGCAGTACTTC
TRBJ2-5 TRBD1 TRBV4-1 CASSRSGTGVRETQYF TGCGCCAGCAGCCGGTCCGGGACAGGGGTTAGAGAGACCCAGTACTTC
TRBJ2-5 . TRBV5-1 CASSLAGSETQYF TGCGCCAGCAGCTTGGCGGGGTCGGAGACCCAGTACTTC
TRBJ2-2 . TRBV18 CASSPLTENTGELFF TGTGCCAGCTCACCACTCACAGAAAACACCGGGGAGCTGTTTTTT
TRBJ1-1 . TRBV10-2 CASNVGGDTEAFF TGCGCCAGCAACGTAGGGGGGGACACTGAAGCTTTCTTT
TRBJ2-2 . TRBV11-3 CASGPHGANTGELFF TGTGCCAGCGGTCCCCACGGGGCGAACACCGGGGAGCTGTTTTTT
TRBJ1-1 TRBD1 TRBV2 CASRETGDKEAFF TGTGCCAGCAGGGAAACAGGGGACAAAGAAGCTTTCTTT
TRBJ2-3 . TRBV5-6 CASSLAVAGTDTQYF TGTGCCAGCAGCTTGGCGGTAGCGGGCACAGATACGCAGTATTTT
TRBJ1-5 . TRBV6-1 CASIRESNQPQHF TGTGCCAGCATTAGGGAGAGCAATCAGCCCCAGCATTTT
TRBJ1-2 TRBD1 TRBV28 CASRTPDRDGYTF TGTGCCAGCAGGACCCCGGACAGGGATGGCTACACCTTC
TRBJ1-1 . TRBV5-1 CASSRTAETEAFF TGCGCCAGCAGCCGGACAGCGGAAACTGAAGCTTTCTTT
TRBJ2-5 TRBD2 TRBV5-1 CASSLELAARSQYF TGCGCCAGCAGCTTGGAGCTAGCGGCCCGAAGCCAGTACTTC
TRBJ1-6 . TRBV5-4 CASSSQGSNSPLHF TGTGCCAGCAGCTCCCAGGGTAGTAATTCACCCCTCCACTTT
TRBJ1-1 . TRBV10-3 CAIGTPNTEAFF TGTGCCATCGGGACACCGAACACTGAAGCTTTCTTT
TRBJ1-3 . TRBV19 CASSPGNTIYF TGTGCCAGTAGTCCGGGAAACACCATATATTTT
TRBJ2-7 TRBD2 TRBV7-2 CASSSRTSGGSYEQYF TGTGCCAGCAGCTCCCGGACTAGCGGGGGTTCCTACGAGCAGTACTTC
TRBJ1-4 . TRBV19 CASSPQRGEKLFF TGTGCCAGTAGTCCCCAACGAGGAGAAAAACTGTTTTTT
TRBJ2-5 . TRBV6-5 CASMVRRGETQYF TGTGCCAGCATGGTGAGACGCGGAGAGACCCAGTACTTC
TRBJ1-2 TRBD1 TRBV5-4 CASSTGTGTAWDGYTF TGTGCCAGCAGCACCGGGACAGGGACCGCCTGGGATGGCTACACCTTC
TRBJ1-4 TRBD1 TRBV18 CASSPTSTGGTTNEKLFF TGTGCCAGCTCACCAACTTCGACAGGGGGGACAACTAATGAAAAACTGTTTTTT
TRBJ2-7 TRBD1 TRBV28 CASSLNLGDRDF TGTGCCAGCAGTTTGAATCTCGGGGACAGGGACTTC
TRBJ1-1 . TRBV7-2 CASSLTRWSTEAFF TGTGCCAGCAGCCTCACCCGGTGGAGCACTGAAGCTTTCTTT
TRBJ1-3 . TRBV7-2 CASSLATSSGNTIYF TGTGCCAGCAGCTTAGCAACCAGCTCTGGAAACACCATATATTTT
TRBJ2-2 . TRBV11-2 CASSENRFTGELFF TGTGCCAGCAGCGAAAACAGGTTCACCGGGGAGCTGTTTTTT
TRBJ1-2 . TRBV5-1 CASSLGLGVGYGYTF TGCGCCAGCAGCTTAGGTTTAGGGGTGGGCTATGGCTACACCTTC
TRBJ1-1 . TRBV18 CASSYEGGTEAFF TGTGCCAGCTCTTACGAGGGGGGGACTGAAGCTTTCTTT